The 15 T cell receptor beta chains reported below all come from one sample, sequenced in a study of post-analysis software for immune sequencing data. These TCRs are of unknown antigen specificity. Study outcomes and limitations: Patients used roughly five TRBV segments, including TRBV5-6, TRBV5-1 and TRBV20-1, more often than controls.

Researchers reported that TCR beta cDNA libraries carried unique molecular identifiers. TCRdb re-called the PCR reads through MiXCR, storing one row per CDR3 protein. This sample has fewer than 850,000 distinct CDR3 sequences, with about 32% found just once. Sequenced: blood. These receptors originate from a girl between 10 and 17 years old with multiple sclerosis.

This clonotype was counted only a few times. The chain has TRBV20-1 and TRBJ2-7; a weak D match, TRBD1 (5 bases). The CDR3 contains 15 residues. Germline V gene sequence: CDR1 DFQATT, CDR2 SNEGSKA (reference sequence). Trimming took off 6 bases at V and 1 base at J, with 19 bases between the two ends. Here the CDR3 reads CSAYSSREVSYEQYF. The CDR3 nucleotides read TGCAGTGCCTATTCGAGCAGGGAAGTTTCCTACGAGCAGTACTTC.

Only a few counts were recorded for this clonotype. The chain is built from TRBV7-2 and TRBJ1-5; 8 nucleotides align to TRBD1. The CDR3 runs to 14 residues. J lost 4 bases, V lost 5 bases, and 4 bases had no gene match. Per germline, CDR1 SGHTA and CDR2 FQGNSA. The CDR3 is CASSTRQGNQPQHF. Written as DNA, the CDR3 is TGTGCCAGCAGCACCCGACAGGGGAATCAGCCCCAGCATTTT.

Concerning this clonotype: Because the CDR3 is missing its conserved closing phenylalanine or tryptophan, this is likely a read error. This chain connects TRBV11-2 to TRBJ2-3; 8 bases match TRBD2. The CDR3 spans 16 residues. Germline V lookup: CDR1 SGHAT, CDR2 FQNNGV. V dropped 1 base and J dropped 3; count of bases not matched to a gene: 6. CDR3 residues: CASSLGGGWGTDTQYC. Here the CDR3 DNA reads TGTGCCAGCAGCTTAGGCGGGGGGTGGGGTACAGATACGCAGTATTGT.

The rearrangement links TRBV20-1 to TRBJ1-1, with D perhaps TRBD1 (6 bases). Germline V gene lookup returns CDR1 DFQATT and CDR2 SNEGSKA (reference sequence). CDR3 size: 14 residues. The ends were cut back, 5 bases at V and 0 bases at J, with 13 bases in the middle. CDR3 region: CSAGRDTMNTEAFF. CDR3 nucleotide sequence: TGCAGTGCTGGCAGGGACACCATGAACACTGAAGCTTTCTTT.

V gene TRBV20-1 combines with J gene TRBJ2-7; TRBD2 matches 11 bases. Germline CDR1 is DFQATT and CDR2 is SNEGSKA (reference sequence). The CDR3 has 17 residues. V lost 3 bases, J lost 0 bases, and 10 bases stayed unmatched. The CDR3 DNA reads TGCAGTGCTAGCGGTCGGCTAGCGGGAGGATTCTCCTACGAGCAGTACTTC. Translated, it gives CSASGRLAGGFSYEQYF.

This clonotype has just a few counts. The V and J genes are TRBV28 and TRBJ2-7; D is tentatively TRBD1 or TRBD2 (5 bases each). The CDR3 sequence is 14 residues long. Trimming removed 5 bases at V and 2 bases at J, with 13 bases between. Germline V gene sequence: CDR1 MDHEN, CDR2 SYDVKM. The CDR3 DNA is TGTGCCAGCAGTCCGGTGGGGGAAGCCTACGAGCAGTACTTC. Its translation: CASSPVGEAYEQYF.

The rearrangement uses TRBV15 and TRBJ2-1; 9 bases are a match to TRBD2. This CDR3 has 14 residues. Germline V gene lookup returns CDR1 LNHNV and CDR2 YYDKDF (reference sequence). With 5 bases clipped from V and 1 base from J, the junction kept 0 bases outside the gene matches. CDR3 nucleotide sequence: TGTGCCACCAGCCTAGCGGGGTCCTACAATGAGCAGTTCTTC. Protein product: CATSLAGSYNEQFF.

This clonotype was seen more than once but under ten times. The chain carries TRBV7-2 and TRBJ2-3; TRBD2 aligns across 7 bases. Trimming cost V 3 bases and J 11 bases; bases outside gene matches: 5. CDR3 length: 12 residues. Germline CDR1 reads SGHTA; CDR2 reads FQGNSA. The CDR3: CASSFPWTRQYF. Written as DNA, the CDR3 is TGTGCCAGCAGCTTTCCCTGGACTAGGCAGTATTTT. Supplemented by reference TRBV7-2 and TRBJ2-3, the full variable domain reads GAGVSQSPSNKVTEKGKDVELRCDPISGHTALYWYRQSLGQGLEFLIYFQGNSAPDKSGLPSDRFSAERTGGSVSTLTIQRTQQEDSAVYLCASSFPWTRQYFGPGTRLTVL.

This clonotype was counted ten times or more. V gene TRBV29-1 combines with J gene TRBJ2-5; the match to TRBD1 covers 11 bases. The DNA end is more similar to TRBJ2-7, so the J call may be wrong. The CDR3 sequence is 14 residues long. CDR1 and CDR2 (germline): SQVTM, ANQGSEA. In DNA, the CDR3 is TGCAGCGCGGTCCGGGACAGGGGGTCTCTCGAGCAGTACTTC. It encodes CSAVRDRGSLEQYF.

V is TRBV4-1 and J is TRBJ1-6; the match to TRBD1 covers 8 bases. This CDR3 is built from 15 residues. CDR1 and CDR2 (germline): MGHRA, YSYEKL. V shed 8 bases, J shed 0 bases, and the junction held 3 bases outside the gene matches. CDR3 in DNA: TGCGCCAGCGGGACAGGCGGCTCCTATAATTCACCCCTCCACTTT. Its protein is CASGTGGSYNSPLHF.

J is TRBJ2-7 and V is TRBV7-9, with 9 nucleotides matching TRBD2. From germline, CDR1 is SEHNR and CDR2 FQNEAQ (reference sequence). This CDR3 has 16 amino acids. Trimming removed 4 bases from V and 5 bases from J; junction bases left unmatched: 12. This CDR3 reads CASSSGGGDSWNEQYF. CDR3 nucleotide sequence: TGTGCCAGCAGCTCTGGCGGGGGGGACAGTTGGAACGAGCAGTACTTC.

The chain recombines TRBV20-1 with TRBJ2-7; no reliable D call. The J call may be wrong; the DNA end is better matched by TRBJ2-4. Per germline, CDR1 DFQATT and CDR2 SNEGSKA (reference sequence). This CDR3 has 13 amino acids. The CDR3 protein is CSAPPSAYAIQYF. The CDR3 DNA reads TGCAGTGCACCCCCGTCGGCCTACGCCATTCAGTACTTC.

This clonotype was recorded a few times. V is TRBV29-1 and J is TRBJ1-2, with no clear D. The CDR3 has 14 amino acids. V was cut by 0 bases and J by 0 bases, with 8 bases left in between. Germline CDR1 reads SQVTM; CDR2 reads ANQGSEA. The CDR3 nucleotides are TGCAGCGTTGAAGATCGCCGAGCTAACTATGGCTACACCTTC. This gives the protein CSVEDRRANYGYTF.

This chain connects TRBV7-2 to TRBJ2-3; 9 nucleotides match TRBD2. The length of the CDR3 is 14 residues. Germline CDR1 and CDR2: SGHTA and FQGNSA. With V trimmed by 5 bases and J by 4 bases, 4 bases remained unmatched. CDR3 loop: CASSDAGGPDTQYF. The CDR3 region has the DNA TGTGCCAGCAGCGACGCGGGAGGGCCAGATACGCAGTATTTT.

This clonotype showed up just once. The chain carries TRBV29-1 and TRBJ2-5; 10 bases are shared with TRBD2. V lost 8 bases and J lost 11; bases outside the gene matches: 8. In germline, CDR1 is SQVTM, CDR2 ANQGSEA. The CDR3 is 11 residues long. The CDR3 nucleotides read TGCAGCCTAGCGGGAGTAAGTGAGCAGTACTTC. Its protein product is CSLAGVSEQYF.